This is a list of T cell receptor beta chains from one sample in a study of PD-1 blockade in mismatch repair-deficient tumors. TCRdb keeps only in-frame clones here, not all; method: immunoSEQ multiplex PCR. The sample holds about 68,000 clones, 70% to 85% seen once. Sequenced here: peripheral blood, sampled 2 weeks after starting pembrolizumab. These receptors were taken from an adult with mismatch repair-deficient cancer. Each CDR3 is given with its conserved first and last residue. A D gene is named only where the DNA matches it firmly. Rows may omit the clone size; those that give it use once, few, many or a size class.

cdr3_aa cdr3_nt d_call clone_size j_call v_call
CASSISSLPLYEQYF TGTGCCAGTAGTATATCTAGCCTACCTCTTTACGAGCAGTACTTC . once TRBJ2-7 TRBV19
CASTPDRTGYGYTF TGTGCCAGTACCCCGGACAGGACAGGCTATGGCTACACCTTC TRBD1 . TRBJ1-2 TRBV19
CASSARQGSSYNEQFF TGCGCCAGCAGCGCGCGACAGGGGAGCTCCTACAATGAGCAGTTCTTC TRBD1 . TRBJ2-1 TRBV5-1
CASGPNRLAGGVQYF TGTGCTAGTGGTCCGAACCGACTAGCGGGAGGGGTACAGTACTTC TRBD2 . TRBJ2-5 TRBV12-5
CASSQVLGLAGYEQYF TGCGCCAGCAGCCAAGTACTCGGGCTGGCGGGCTACGAGCAGTACTTC . . TRBJ2-7 TRBV4-1
CASSHSTGELFF TGTGCCAGCAGCCATAGCACCGGGGAGCTGTTTTTT . . TRBJ2-2 TRBV14
CASMQGGSNQPQHF TGTGCCAGCATGCAGGGGGGAAGCAATCAGCCCCAGCATTTT TRBD1 few TRBJ1-5 TRBV28
CASSREGYTEAFF TGTGCCAGCAGCCGTGAGGGATACACTGAAGCTTTCTTT . . TRBJ1-1 TRBV7-3
CASSRGTDTQYF TGTGCCAGCAGCCGGGGCACAGATACGCAGTATTTT . . TRBJ2-3 TRBV11-2
CASSQQGFGPYGYTF TGTGCCAGCAGCCAACAGGGGTTCGGACCCTATGGCTACACCTTC . . TRBJ1-2 TRBV14
CASSLSLNTEAFF TGTGCCAGCAGTTTATCCCTGAACACTGAAGCTTTCTTT . . TRBJ1-1 TRBV27
CASSIGGPYGYTF TGTGCCAGTAGTATTGGGGGGCCTTATGGCTACACCTTC . . TRBJ1-2 TRBV19
CASSPQGTGHQPQHF TGTGCCAGCAGTCCCCAGGGGACAGGTCATCAGCCCCAGCATTTT TRBD1 . TRBJ1-5 TRBV28
CASSYGAEYGYTF TGTGCCAGCAGTTACGGAGCAGAATATGGCTACACCTTC . . TRBJ1-2 TRBV6-5
CASSSGTVSPGNEQFF TGTGCCAGCAGTTCCGGGACAGTCTCCCCAGGGAATGAGCAGTTCTTC TRBD1 once TRBJ2-1 TRBV6-5
CASSLTLSGEQFF TGTGCCAGCAGCTTAACACTCTCGGGTGAGCAGTTCTTC . . TRBJ2-1 TRBV7-3
CASSMLGVNEQFF TGTGCCAGCAGCATGCTGGGGGTCAATGAGCAGTTCTTC . . TRBJ2-1 TRBV11-3
CASRTSGYNEQFF TGTGCCAGCCGAACTAGCGGTTACAATGAGCAGTTCTTC TRBD2 . TRBJ2-1 TRBV7-9
CASTTAGAVRGFNYGYTF TGTGCCAGCACTACCGCAGGGGCTGTTCGAGGGTTCAACTATGGCTACACCTTC . once TRBJ1-2 TRBV2
CASSGAGGFYEQYF TGTGCCAGCAGTGGGGCGGGAGGGTTTTACGAGCAGTACTTC TRBD2 . TRBJ2-7 TRBV6-1
CASSLLRGHDGYTF TGTGCCAGCAGCCTCCTCCGGGGGCATGACGGCTACACCTTC . . TRBJ1-2 TRBV5-8
CASSFAETQYF TGTGCCAGCAGCTTTGCGGAGACCCAGTACTTC . . TRBJ2-5 TRBV7-8
CASSPTTGNQPQHF TGTGCCAGCAGCCCCACGACTGGCAATCAGCCCCAGCATTTT . . TRBJ1-5 TRBV7-2
CASSLIVLDPHWPPDTQYF TGTGCCAGCAGTTTAATAGTTTTGGATCCTCATTGGCCCCCAGATACGCAGTATTTT . once TRBJ2-3 TRBV27
CASSPERESTEAFF TGTGCCAGCTCACCGGAAAGGGAGAGCACTGAAGCTTTCTTT . . TRBJ1-1 TRBV27
CASGDRSGNEQFF TGCGCCAGCGGGGACAGGTCTGGCAATGAGCAGTTCTTC TRBD1 . TRBJ2-1 TRBV5-1
CASSVPRGGNNTGELFF TGTGCCAGCAGCGTCCCTCGCGGGGGTAATAACACCGGGGAGCTGTTTTTT TRBD2 . TRBJ2-2 TRBV9
CASSLSSGTNTGELFF TGTGCCAGCAGTCTATCTAGCGGGACGAACACCGGGGAGCTGTTTTTT TRBD2 . TRBJ2-2 TRBV27
CASSAGRGTDTQYF TGTGCCAGCAGCGCAGGCAGGGGGACAGATACGCAGTATTTT TRBD1 . TRBJ2-3 TRBV6-1
CASSQTLQGMNTEAFF TGTGCCAGCAGCCAAACCTTACAGGGAATGAACACTGAAGCTTTCTTT . few TRBJ1-1 TRBV7-9
CASSPQGAGANVLTF TGTGCCAGCAGCCCACAGGGGGCTGGGGCCAACGTCCTGACTTTC TRBD1 . TRBJ2-6 TRBV11-2
CASSQERDRDQPQHF TGTGCCAGCAGCCAAGAGAGGGACAGAGATCAGCCCCAGCATTTT TRBD1 . TRBJ1-5 TRBV4-2